This is a list of T cell receptor beta chains from one sample in a study of cytomegalovirus exposure and HLA in healthy donors. Clones were read by immunoSEQ multiplex PCR, and TCRdb kept only the in-frame ones, dropping some. The data show fewer than 250,000 clones, with 80% to 85% seen just once and approximately 0.71% held by the top ten. The sample was PBMCs. These receptors were taken from a boy aged 2-15 years in good health and CMV-seronegative. CDR3s include the opening cysteine and the closing phenylalanine or tryptophan. Fields, in order: J gene, V gene, clone size, D gene, CDR3 DNA, CDR3 protein. A D gene is named only where the DNA matches it firmly. Some rows mark clone size as missing; the rest say once, few, many or name a class of expanded clone.

TRBJ2-1,TRBV9,NA,TRBD2,TGTGCCAGCAGCGTGGACCTCTTTGCGGGAGAGGGGAATGAGCAGTTCTTC,CASSVDLFAGEGNEQFF
TRBJ1-1,TRBV7-9,NA,NA,TGTGCCAGCAGCTTGAAACAGGGCTTGAACACTGAAGCTTTCTTT,CASSLKQGLNTEAFF
TRBJ2-4,TRBV27,NA,TRBD2,TGTGCCAGCACGGGGGGGGCCAAAAACATTCAGTACTTC,CASTGGAKNIQYF
TRBJ1-1,TRBV30,NA,NA,TGTGCCTGGCGGCTGACGGTAGGGGTGACTGAAGCTTTCTTT,CAWRLTVGVTEAFF
TRBJ2-3,TRBV6-1,NA,NA,TGTGCCAGCAAGTCATCTAGCGACACAGATACGCAGTATTTT,CASKSSSDTDTQYF
TRBJ2-7,TRBV5-1,few,NA,TGCGCCAGCAGCTTGGGGTCAGGGGCAGGAAACGAGCAGTACTTC,CASSLGSGAGNEQYF
TRBJ1-2,TRBV10-3,NA,TRBD1,TGTGCCATCAGTGCATCGGACAGGGGCTACTATGGCTACACCTTC,CAISASDRGYYGYTF
TRBJ1-1,TRBV6-5,NA,TRBD1,TGTGCCAGCAGTGAACAGGTTACAGGGGATGTAGCTTTCTTT,CASSEQVTGDVAFF
TRBJ2-7,TRBV19,NA,TRBD1,TGTGCCAGTAGTATGACAGGGGGATACGAGCAGTACTTC,CASSMTGGYEQYF
TRBJ2-7,TRBV15,NA,TRBD2,TGTGCCACCAGCATGGTCCCTAGCGGGACCTACGAGCAGTACTTC,CATSMVPSGTYEQYF
TRBJ2-7,TRBV5-6,NA,NA,TGTGCCAGCAGCTTTCGGCGGGACGTCTCCTACGAGCAGTACTTC,CASSFRRDVSYEQYF
TRBJ1-3,TRBV30,NA,NA,TGTGCCTGGTCGACAGTTTTTGGAAACACCATATATTTT,CAWSTVFGNTIYF
TRBJ2-7,TRBV7-2,NA,NA,TGTGCCAGCAGCTTTCAGGGGAGTGAAAACGAGCAGTACTTC,CASSFQGSENEQYF
TRBJ2-1,TRBV5-1,NA,NA,TGCGCCAGCAGCCCACAGGGTTTTGGCTACAATGAGCAGTTCTTC,CASSPQGFGYNEQFF
TRBJ2-7,TRBV6-1,NA,NA,TGTGCCAGCAGTGGGACTACCCAGTACTACGAGCAGTACTTC,CASSGTTQYYEQYF
TRBJ1-1,TRBV12-5,NA,NA,TGTGCTAGTGGTTGGGCGTCGGGGGAGAGTGAAGCTTTCTTT,CASGWASGESEAFF
TRBJ2-3,TRBV2,NA,NA,TGTGCCAGCTTACCGACTAGGGATACGCAGTATTTT,CASLPTRDTQYF
TRBJ1-2,TRBV25-1,NA,TRBD1,TGTGCCAGCAGTAGGGGACAGTCTGGCTACACCTTC,CASSRGQSGYTF
TRBJ2-7,TRBV6-5,NA,TRBD1,TGTGCCAGCAGTTGGGGACAGGGCACCTACGAGCAGTACTTC,CASSWGQGTYEQYF
TRBJ2-7,TRBV11-2,NA,TRBD2,TGTGCCAGCAGCCTCGCTAGCGGGACCTACGAGCAGTACTTC,CASSLASGTYEQYF
TRBJ2-2,TRBV18,NA,NA,TGTGCCAGCTCACCGAAAAACTTAGCCGGGACACAAAACGCCAACACCGGGGAGCTGTTTTTT,CASSPKNLAGTQNANTGELFF
TRBJ1-2,TRBV7-9,NA,TRBD1,TGTGCCAGCAGCTTGACGGACAGGGAGGGCTACACCTTC,CASSLTDREGYTF
TRBJ1-1,TRBV7-8,NA,NA,TGTGCCAGCAGCTTAGTCCCGGTGAACACTGAAGCTTTCTTT,CASSLVPVNTEAFF
TRBJ2-7,TRBV9,NA,NA,TGTGCCAGCAGCGTAGATCCTACCTCGAGCTCCTACGAGCAGTACTTC,CASSVDPTSSSYEQYF
TRBJ1-1,TRBV5-1,NA,NA,TGCGCCAGCAGCTTTCGGCGGGAAACTGAAGCTTTCTTT,CASSFRRETEAFF
TRBJ2-7,TRBV7-9,NA,NA,TGTGCCAGCAGCTCAGCCGGGACCTACGAGCAGTACTTC,CASSSAGTYEQYF
TRBJ1-6,TRBV27,NA,NA,TGTGCCAGCAGTTTACTTGGCGGGAGCTCCTATAATTCACCCCTCCACTTT,CASSLLGGSSYNSPLHF
TRBJ2-3,TRBV4-1,NA,NA,TGCGCCAGCAGCCTCGGCAGGGGAGATACAGATACGCAGTATTTT,CASSLGRGDTDTQYF
TRBJ2-7,TRBV27,NA,NA,TGTGCCAGCAGTTTATGGGCAGGGGTCTACGAGCAGTACTTC,CASSLWAGVYEQYF
TRBJ1-1,TRBV5-1,once,NA,TGCGCCAGCAGTCGCGGTACGGGGAACACTGAAGCTTTCTTT,CASSRGTGNTEAFF
TRBJ1-2,TRBV5-1,NA,NA,TGCGCCAGCAGTTATCAGACCGGGGACTATGGCTACACCTTC,CASSYQTGDYGYTF